This T cell receptor (beta chain) appears in the sequencing data of a study of spatial heterogeneity in lung cancer. Study background: Detection consistently captured more beta-chain sequences than alpha-chain sequences. Broader study findings: Blood carried ubiquitous expanded tumor TCRs more at resection than follow-up.

TCRdb re-derived calls from the 5' RACE reads in MiXCR, one entry per CDR3 protein. The sample comprises roughly 23,000 distinct CDR3 sequences, 4.7% of which are singletons, and 4.5% to 6.5% rests with the top ten. The CDR3 runs 16 residues. Germline CDR1 SNHLY, CDR2 FYNNEI. Trimming took 11 bases from V and 0 from J, leaving 17 bases between them. The sample's time point: sample taken at primary tumor resection. Sequencing was performed on whole RNA extracted from tumor and nontumor lung tissue, or from frozen PBMC, and the material was left unsorted. 72 TRACERx patients with early, untreated non-small cell lung cancer donated samples. This clonotype was seen repeatedly, ten times or more. Antigen: not known.

V gene TRBV2 combines with J gene TRBJ2-6; the D gene is possibly TRBD1 (5 bases). The TCR originated in a male donor with early-stage non-small cell lung cancer. The material sequenced was PBMCs, taken at surgery. The CDR3 region is CAGTGHSFSGANVLTF. The CDR3 DNA reads as TGTGCCGGTACAGGCCATTCATTCTCTGGGGCCAACGTCCTGACTTTC.